The sequence of this T cell receptor beta chain was determined in a study of blood T cell repertoires in COVID-19. Trimming took 4 bases from V and 1 from J, leaving 8 bases between them. This CDR3 has 13 residues. The germline V gene has CDR1 SQVTM and CDR2 ANQGSEA. Study processing details: Estimated nucleated cell counts came from reference gene primer amplification. TCRdb's copy holds only in-frame clones and misses some; the assay was immunoSEQ multiplex PCR. That table gives V, J and clone size, and the DNA gave D and trimming. Of some 170,000 clones listed, about four fifths are singletons. This clone was counted a single time.

Sequencing used peripheral blood. J is TRBJ2-1 and V is TRBV29-1; TRBD2 might be the D (6 bases). The receptor comes from a woman aged 70-85 years with acute or convalescent COVID-19. The CDR3 spells CSVGSGSYNEQFF. The CDR3 DNA reads TGCAGCGTTGGAAGCGGGTCCTACAATGAGCAGTTCTTC.